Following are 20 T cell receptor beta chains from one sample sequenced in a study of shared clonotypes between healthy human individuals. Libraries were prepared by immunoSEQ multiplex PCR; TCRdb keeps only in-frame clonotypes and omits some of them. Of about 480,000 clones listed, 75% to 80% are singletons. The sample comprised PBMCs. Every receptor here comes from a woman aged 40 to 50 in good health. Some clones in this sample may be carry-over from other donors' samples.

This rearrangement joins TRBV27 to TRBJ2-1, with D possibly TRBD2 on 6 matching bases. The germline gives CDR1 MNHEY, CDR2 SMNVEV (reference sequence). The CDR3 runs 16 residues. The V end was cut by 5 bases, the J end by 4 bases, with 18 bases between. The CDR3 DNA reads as TGTGCCAGCAGTCGGCCGGAGGGCCCTCTATACAATGAGCAGTTCTTC. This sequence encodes CASSRPEGPLYNEQFF.

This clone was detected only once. CDR3 amino acids: CASSPPGGADLEAFF. CDR3 in DNA: TGTGCCAGCTCACCACCCGGAGGGGCGGACCTAGAAGCTTTCTTT. This chain connects TRBV18 to TRBJ1-1, with D possibly matching TRBD1 (5 bases). Germline lookup yields CDR1 KGHSH and CDR2 LQKENI. Between the trimmed V and J ends, which lost 0 bases and 8 bases, there was a span of 16 bases. The CDR3 spans 15 residues.

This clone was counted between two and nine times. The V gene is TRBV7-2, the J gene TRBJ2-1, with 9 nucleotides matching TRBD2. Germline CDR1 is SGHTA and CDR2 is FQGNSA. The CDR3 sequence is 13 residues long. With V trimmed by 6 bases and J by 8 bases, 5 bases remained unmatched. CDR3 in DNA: TGTGCCAGCAGAATTAGCGGGAGCGATGAGCAGTTCTTC. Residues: CASRISGSDEQFF.

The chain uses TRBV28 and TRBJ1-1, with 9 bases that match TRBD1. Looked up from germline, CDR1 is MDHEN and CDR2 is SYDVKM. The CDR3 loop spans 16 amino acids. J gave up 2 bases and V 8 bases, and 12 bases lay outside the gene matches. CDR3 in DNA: TGTGCCAGCCCGGGACAGGGTGTGAGGGGAAACACTGAAGCTTTCTTT. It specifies CASPGQGVRGNTEAFF.

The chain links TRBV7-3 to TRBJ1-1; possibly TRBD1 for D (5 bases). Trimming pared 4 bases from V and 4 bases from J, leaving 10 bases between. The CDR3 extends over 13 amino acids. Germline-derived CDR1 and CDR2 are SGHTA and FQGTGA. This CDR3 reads CASSSQESTEAFF. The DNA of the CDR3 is TGTGCCAGCAGCTCACAGGAGAGCACTGAAGCTTTCTTT. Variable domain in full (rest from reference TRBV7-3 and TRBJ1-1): GAGVSQTPSNKVTEKGKYVELRCDPISGHTALYWYRQSLGQGPEFLIYFQGTGAADDSGLPNDRFFAVRPEGSVSTLKIQRTERGDSAVYLCASSSQESTEAFFGQGTRLTVV.

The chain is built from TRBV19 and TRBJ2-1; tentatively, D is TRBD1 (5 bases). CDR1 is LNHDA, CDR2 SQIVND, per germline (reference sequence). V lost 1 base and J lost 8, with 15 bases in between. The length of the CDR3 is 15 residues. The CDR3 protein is CASSIGLGPTDEQFF. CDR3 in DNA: TGTGCCAGTAGTATAGGTCTGGGGCCAACCGATGAGCAGTTCTTC.

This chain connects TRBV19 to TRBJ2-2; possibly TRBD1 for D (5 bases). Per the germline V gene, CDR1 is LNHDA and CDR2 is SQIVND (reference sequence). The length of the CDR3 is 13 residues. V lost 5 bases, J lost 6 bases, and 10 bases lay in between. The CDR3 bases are TGTGCCAGTAGTCCAGGGTTTCCCGGGGAGCTGTTTTTT. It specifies CASSPGFPGELFF.

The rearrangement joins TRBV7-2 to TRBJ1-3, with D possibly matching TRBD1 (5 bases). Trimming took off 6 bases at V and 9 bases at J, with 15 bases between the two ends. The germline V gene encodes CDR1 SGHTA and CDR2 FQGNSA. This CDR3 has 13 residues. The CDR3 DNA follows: TGTGCCAGCAGGCCAAGTGCGCAGGGCACCATATATTTT. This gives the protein CASRPSAQGTIYF.

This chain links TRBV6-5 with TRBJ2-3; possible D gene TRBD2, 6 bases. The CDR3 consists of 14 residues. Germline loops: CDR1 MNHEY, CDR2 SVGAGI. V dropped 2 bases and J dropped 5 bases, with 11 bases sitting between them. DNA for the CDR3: TGTGCCAGCAGTTACGGGGCTAGCGAAGATACGCAGTATTTT. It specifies CASSYGASEDTQYF.

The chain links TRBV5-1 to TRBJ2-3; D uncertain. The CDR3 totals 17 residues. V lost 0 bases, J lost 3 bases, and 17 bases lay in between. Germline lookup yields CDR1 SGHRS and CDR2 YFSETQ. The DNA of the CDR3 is TGCGCCAGCAGCTTGGTATGGGAAGATTATGTGACAGATACGCAGTATTTT. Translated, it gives CASSLVWEDYVTDTQYF.

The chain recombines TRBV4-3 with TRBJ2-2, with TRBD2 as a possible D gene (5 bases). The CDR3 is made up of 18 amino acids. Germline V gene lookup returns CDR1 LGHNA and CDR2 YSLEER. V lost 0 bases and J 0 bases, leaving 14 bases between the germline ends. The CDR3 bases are TGCGCCAGCAGCCAAGACCCGTCTAGCACCTCGAACACCGGGGAGCTGTTTTTT. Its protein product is CASSQDPSSTSNTGELFF.

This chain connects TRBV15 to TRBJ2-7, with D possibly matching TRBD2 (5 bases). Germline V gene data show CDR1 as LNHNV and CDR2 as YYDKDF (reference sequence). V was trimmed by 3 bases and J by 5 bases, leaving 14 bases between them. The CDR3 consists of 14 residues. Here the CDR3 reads CATSRRARIDEQYF. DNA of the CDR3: TGTGCCACCAGCAGGAGGGCGCGGATCGACGAGCAGTACTTC.

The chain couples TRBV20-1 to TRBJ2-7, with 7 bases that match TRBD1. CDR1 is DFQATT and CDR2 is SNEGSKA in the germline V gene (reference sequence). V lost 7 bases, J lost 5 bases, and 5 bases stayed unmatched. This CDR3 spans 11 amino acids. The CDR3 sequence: CSVDRVDEQYF. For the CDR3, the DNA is TGCAGTGTAGACAGGGTTGACGAGCAGTACTTC.

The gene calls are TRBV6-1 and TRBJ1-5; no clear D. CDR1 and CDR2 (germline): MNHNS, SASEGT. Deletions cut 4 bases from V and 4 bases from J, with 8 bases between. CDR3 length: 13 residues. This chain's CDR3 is CASSAQQNQPQHF. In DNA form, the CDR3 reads TGTGCCAGCAGTGCCCAACAGAATCAGCCCCAGCATTTT.

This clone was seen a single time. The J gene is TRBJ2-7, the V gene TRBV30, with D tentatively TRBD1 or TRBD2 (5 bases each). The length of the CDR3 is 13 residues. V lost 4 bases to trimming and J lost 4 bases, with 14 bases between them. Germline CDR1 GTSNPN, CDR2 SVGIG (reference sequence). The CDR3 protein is CAWNNRRGYEQYF. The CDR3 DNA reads TGTGCCTGGAACAACAGGCGCGGGTACGAGCAGTACTTC.

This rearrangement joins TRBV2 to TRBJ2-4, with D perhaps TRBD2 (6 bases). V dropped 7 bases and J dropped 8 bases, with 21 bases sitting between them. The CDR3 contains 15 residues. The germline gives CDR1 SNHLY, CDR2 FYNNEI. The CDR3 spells CASTLRGTPAHIQYF. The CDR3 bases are TGTGCCAGCACTCTCCGGGGGACCCCCGCCCACATTCAGTACTTC.

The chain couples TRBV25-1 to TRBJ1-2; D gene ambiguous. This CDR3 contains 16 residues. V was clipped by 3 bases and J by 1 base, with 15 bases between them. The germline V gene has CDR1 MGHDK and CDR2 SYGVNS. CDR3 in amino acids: CASSESRQKSNYGYTF. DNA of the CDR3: TGTGCCAGCAGTGAGTCCCGACAAAAAAGTAACTATGGCTACACCTTC.

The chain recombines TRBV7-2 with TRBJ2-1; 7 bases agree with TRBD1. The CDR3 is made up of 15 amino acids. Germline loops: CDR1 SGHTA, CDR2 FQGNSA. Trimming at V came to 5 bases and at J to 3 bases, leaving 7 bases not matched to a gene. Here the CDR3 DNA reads TGTGCCAGCAGCCCGTACAGGGGTGGCTACAATGAGCAGTTCTTC. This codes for CASSPYRGGYNEQFF.

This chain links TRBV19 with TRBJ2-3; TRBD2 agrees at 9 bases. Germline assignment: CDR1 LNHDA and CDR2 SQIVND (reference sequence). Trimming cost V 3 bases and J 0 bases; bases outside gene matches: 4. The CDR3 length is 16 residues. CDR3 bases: TGTGCCAGTAGTATGGGTACTAGCGGGAGCACAGATACGCAGTATTTT. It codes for CASSMGTSGSTDTQYF.

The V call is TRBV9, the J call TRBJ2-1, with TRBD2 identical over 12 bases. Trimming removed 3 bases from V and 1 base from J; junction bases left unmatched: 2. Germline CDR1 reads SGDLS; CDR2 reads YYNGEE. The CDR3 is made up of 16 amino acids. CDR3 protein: CASSGGLAGSYNEQFF. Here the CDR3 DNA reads TGTGCCAGCAGCGGTGGACTAGCGGGGTCCTACAATGAGCAGTTCTTC.